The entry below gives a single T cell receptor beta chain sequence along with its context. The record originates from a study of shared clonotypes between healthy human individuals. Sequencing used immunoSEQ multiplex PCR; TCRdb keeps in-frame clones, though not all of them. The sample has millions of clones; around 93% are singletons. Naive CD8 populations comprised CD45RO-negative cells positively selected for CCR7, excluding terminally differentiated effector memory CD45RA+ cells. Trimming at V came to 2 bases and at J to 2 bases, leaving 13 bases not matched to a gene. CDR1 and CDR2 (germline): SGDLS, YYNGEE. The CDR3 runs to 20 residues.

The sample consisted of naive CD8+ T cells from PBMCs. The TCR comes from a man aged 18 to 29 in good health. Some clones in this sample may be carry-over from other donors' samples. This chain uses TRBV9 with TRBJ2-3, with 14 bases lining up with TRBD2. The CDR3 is CASSVFPGLAGASDTDTQYF. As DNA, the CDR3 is TGTGCCAGCAGCGTCTTCCCGGGACTAGCGGGAGCCTCCGACACAGATACGCAGTATTTT.